This T cell receptor (beta chain) was documented in a study of shared clonotypes between healthy human individuals. Profiling relied on immunoSEQ multiplex PCR, and the TCRdb table lists in-frame clones only, not all of them. The data hold hundreds of thousands of clones, with approximately 95% observed a single time. CD45RO-negative CD8 cells positively selected for CCR7 made up the naive population, which excluded terminally differentiated effector memory CD45RA+ cells. CDR3 length: 16 residues. Germline lookup yields CDR1 LNHDA and CDR2 SQIVND (reference sequence). The ends were cut back, 3 bases at V and 3 bases at J, with 16 bases in the middle.

The sequencing sample was made of naive CD8+ T cells sorted from blood. This chain joins TRBV19 and TRBJ2-3, with TRBD2 as a possible D gene (5 bases). This TCR was recovered from a woman in her 30s in good health. CDR3 amino acids: CASSISVSWETDTQYF. The CDR3 DNA reads TGTGCCAGTAGTATTTCGGTATCTTGGGAGACAGATACGCAGTATTTT. The variable domain in full, with the rest retrieved from reference TRBV19 and TRBJ2-3, is DGGITQSPKYLFRKEGQNVTLSCEQNLNHDAMYWYRQDPGQGLRLIYYSQIVNDFQKGDIAEGYSVSREKKESFPLTVTSAQKNPTAFYLCASSISVSWETDTQYFGPGTRLTVL.